One and the same sample provided the 2 T cell receptor beta chains below, sequenced in a study of response to subunit inactivated influenza vaccine. In TCRdb, the RT-PCR reads were re-called with MiXCR into one record per CDR3 protein. This sample has 150,000 or so distinct CDR3 sequences, with under 13% found just once. Here the sequenced sample was non-naive T cells sorted from PBMCs, taken 40 to 50 days after vaccination. The origin of the receptors is a man aged 50 to 59 who received an inactivated influenza vaccine.

The V and J genes are TRBV7-8 and TRBJ2-1; D may be TRBD2 (6 bases). Looked up from germline, CDR1 is SGHVS and CDR2 is FQNEAQ. The CDR3 runs to 15 residues. V was clipped by 6 bases and J by 1 base, with 13 bases between them. CDR3 residues: CASRDRESSYNEQFF. The CDR3 bases are TGTGCCAGCAGAGACCGGGAGTCATCCTACAATGAGCAGTTCTTC. Together with reference TRBV7-8 and TRBJ2-1, the CDR3 gives the full variable domain: GAGVSQSPRYKVAKRGQDVALRCDPISGHVSLFWYQQALGQGPEFLTYFQNEAQLDKSGLPSDRFFAERPEGSVSTLKIQRTQQEDSAVYLCASRDRESSYNEQFFGPGTRLTVL.

This clonotype came up many times. V gene TRBV29-1 combines with J gene TRBJ2-6, with a weak D call TRBD1 (5 bases). Germline V gene data show CDR1 as SQVTM and CDR2 as ANQGSEA. This CDR3 region has 15 residues. V was shortened by 6 bases and J by 1 base, with 13 bases between the two germline ends. In nucleotides, the CDR3 is TGCAGCGTCCCCTATCAGGGATCTGGGGCCAACGTCCTGACTTTC. This gives the protein CSVPYQGSGANVLTF.